This TCR beta chain was captured in a study of OX40 agonist ivuxolimab in advanced cancers. The V gene lost 4 bases and the J gene lost 0 bases, with 9 bases spanning the gap. The CDR3 loop spans 14 amino acids. CDR1 is SQVTM and CDR2 is ANQGSEA in the germline V gene. Repertoires were generated with immunoSEQ multiplex PCR, while TCRdb's copy carries only in-frame clones and drops some. The sample has around 150,000 clones; 94% are singletons. Sequencing was performed on CD4+ or CD8+ T cells sorted from blood, taken in a trial of the OX40 agonist ivuxolimab. This rearrangement joins TRBV29-1 to TRBJ2-2; D is possibly TRBD2 (5 bases). This TCR was recovered from an adult with an advanced solid tumor such as melanoma, head and neck, liver or kidney cancer. The CDR3: CSVGGRTNTGELFF. In DNA, the CDR3 is TGCAGCGTTGGCGGGCGGACGAACACCGGGGAGCTGTTTTTT.